This paragraph reports one T cell receptor beta chain. This record comes from a study of blood T cell repertoires in COVID-19. At the level of the study: Samples representing acute and convalescent COVID-19 were sourced from the United States, Italy and Spain. The cDNA or gDNA used as material had been derived from T cells, B-cell-depleted T cells, or PBMCs.

As processed by the authors: Scientists estimated how many nucleated cells there were by amplifying reference gene primers. Only in-frame clones appear in the TCRdb table, and some are missing; sequencing was by immunoSEQ multiplex PCR. Clonal size and the V and J genes are those of that table, whereas D and trimming came from the DNA. The sample shows a few hundred thousand clones, about 88% of them seen only once. CDR1 and CDR2 (germline): MNHEY, SMNVEV (reference sequence). V lost 8 bases, J lost 0 bases, and 11 bases lay in between. CDR3 length: 15 amino acids. This TCR derives from a man between 18 and 29 years old with active or convalescent COVID-19. Material: peripheral blood. The chain has TRBV27 and TRBJ1-6; D is ambiguous. The CDR3 bases are TGTGCCAGCCGACTTACCCGCTCCTATAATTCACCCCTCCACTTT. Its protein is CASRLTRSYNSPLHF.